This T cell receptor (beta chain) comes out of a study of blood T cells in healthy people across ages. As for this clonotype: Its ends do not fully match the called genes, so a read error is possible.

This CDR3 comprises 19 residues. Germline V gives CDR1 SGHTA, CDR2 FQGNSA. A second roughly 7 to 11 cycle PCR used barcoded and J-beta primers. TCRdb fed the 5' RACE reads into MiXCR, producing one record per CDR3 protein. The repertoire holds hundreds of thousands of distinct CDR3 sequences, with around two fifths as singletons. This sequence originates from a man between 60 and 75 years old in good health. This chain uses TRBV7-2 with TRBJ2-3; TRBD2 aligns across 9 bases. The sample consisted of blood. The CDR3: CARSSRVGGGGAVTDTQYF. CDR3 coding DNA: TGTGCCCGCAGCTCGAGGGTAGGAGGCGGGGGGGCTGTAACAGATACGCAGTATTTT. Full variable domain (remainder filled in from reference TRBV7-2 and TRBJ2-3): GAGVSQSPSNKVTEKGKDVELRCDPISGHTALYWYRQSLGQGLEFLIYFQGNSAPDKSGLPSDRFSAERTGGSVSTLTIQRTQQEDSAVYLCARSSRVGGGGAVTDTQYFGPGTRLTVL.